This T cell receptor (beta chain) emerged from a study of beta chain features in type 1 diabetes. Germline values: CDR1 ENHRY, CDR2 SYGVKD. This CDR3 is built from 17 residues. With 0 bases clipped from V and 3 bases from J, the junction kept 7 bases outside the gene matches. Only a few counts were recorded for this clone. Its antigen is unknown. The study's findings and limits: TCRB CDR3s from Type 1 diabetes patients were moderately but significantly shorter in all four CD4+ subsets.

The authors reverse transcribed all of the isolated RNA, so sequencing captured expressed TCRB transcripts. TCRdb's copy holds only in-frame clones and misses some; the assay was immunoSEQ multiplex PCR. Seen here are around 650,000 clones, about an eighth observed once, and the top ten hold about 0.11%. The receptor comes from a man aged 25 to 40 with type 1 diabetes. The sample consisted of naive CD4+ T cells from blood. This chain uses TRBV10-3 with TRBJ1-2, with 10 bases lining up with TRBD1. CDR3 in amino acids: CAISESTGGLMDYGYTF. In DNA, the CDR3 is TGTGCCATCAGTGAGTCGACAGGGGGCCTGATGGACTATGGCTACACCTTC.